The TCR beta chain described here comes from a study of cytomegalovirus exposure and HLA in healthy donors. Study-level results: Most subjects had HLA-A and HLA-B alleles reportedly predicted accurately by TCR beta sequences. As confirmed in vitro, three CMV-associated chains were specific for CMV antigens.

Germline V gene sequence: CDR1 LNHDA, CDR2 SQIVND (reference sequence). The V and J ends lost 5 bases and 7 bases, in that order; junction bases with no gene match: 7. The CDR3 length is 15 residues. This clone was seen a handful of times. Its antigen remains unknown. Primers for the PCR totalled 60 Vbeta and 13 Jbeta. Clones were read by immunoSEQ multiplex PCR, and TCRdb kept only the in-frame ones, dropping some. The sample has 150,000 or so clones; approximately 83% are singletons. The material sequenced was PBMCs. The rearrangement uses TRBV19 and TRBJ1-6, with 8 nucleotides matching TRBD1. The TCR sequence derives from a male donor in good health and CMV-seronegative. In nucleotides, the CDR3 is TGTGCCAGTAGTGCCGACAGGGGAGGAAATTCACCCCTCCACTTT. Its protein product is CASSADRGGNSPLHF.